These 26 T cell receptor beta chains were sequenced from one sample in a study of a mutant IDH1 vaccine in newly diagnosed glioma listed by TCRdb under 2021. Antigens for these TCRs are unknown. The sample's time point label, decoded: week 47, end of study. Each vaccine dose, consisting of 300 ug of a 20-mer mutant IDH1 peptide in Montanide, was administered subcutaneously with topical imiquimod. The library was made by the immunoSEQ multiplex PCR assay. Entries here come from immuneACCESS through TCRdb and include only in-frame sequences with V and J called. Some clones fail to appear in such tables; in the studies checked, an unresolved V gene covers under half of the shortfall, and the cause of the remainder is unknown. The sample table holds tens of thousands of clones, of which over 70% were seen once. Roughly 5.6% of the sample belongs to the ten largest clones. Material: PBMCs, obtained from a glioma patient whose treatment included an IDH1 peptide vaccine. These receptor sequences come from a man in his fifties with glioma.

The chain carries TRBV6-5 and TRBJ1-5, with D maybe TRBD1 (6 bases). V gave up 0 bases and J gave up 3 bases, with 9 bases separating them. From germline, CDR1 is MNHEY and CDR2 SVGAGI. This CDR3 contains 15 residues. CDR3 protein: CASSYSGGNNQPQHF. CDR3 nucleotides: TGTGCCAGCAGTTACTCGGGGGGCAACAATCAGCCCCAGCATTTT.

Concerning this clone: A read error may account for a junction end that differs from germline. J is TRBJ1-5 and V is TRBV6-1, with no clear D. This CDR3 has 13 residues. The V gene's germline CDR1 is MNHNS and CDR2 SASEGT. The CDR3 DNA reads TGTGCCAGCAGAGAAGGAGGGAATCAGCCCCAGCATTTT. As protein: CASREGGNQPQHF.

V and J are TRBV10-3 and TRBJ2-7; D might be TRBD1 (8 bases). This CDR3 has 14 residues. V shed 6 bases and J shed 2 bases, with 14 bases lying between them. Per germline, CDR1 ENHRY and CDR2 SYGVKD. CDR3 nucleotides: TGTGCCATCAGCAGGACAGGGACTACCTACGAGCAGTACTTC. This gives the protein CAISRTGTTYEQYF.

The chain carries TRBV6-5 and TRBJ1-2; no definite D call. Trimming removed 3 bases at V and 8 bases at J, with 10 bases between. The germline V gene has CDR1 MNHEY and CDR2 SVGAGI. This CDR3 spans 12 amino acids. The CDR3, as DNA: TGTGCCAGCAGTTATGAGGGTAGGGGCTACACCTTC. Translating it yields CASSYEGRGYTF.

The genes are TRBV7-8 and TRBJ1-1; D is possibly TRBD1 (6 bases). V was cut by 1 base and J by 5 bases, with 14 bases left in between. Germline V gives CDR1 SGHVS, CDR2 FQNEAQ. The CDR3 loop spans 15 amino acids. CDR3 region: CASSLEGGGGTEAFF. The CDR3 bases are TGTGCCAGCAGCTTAGAAGGGGGTGGTGGAACTGAAGCTTTCTTT.

This rearrangement joins TRBV15 to TRBJ2-5; tentatively, D is TRBD1 (5 bases). The CDR3 totals 13 residues. CDR1 and CDR2 (germline): LNHNV, YYDKDF (reference sequence). V was pared by 0 bases and J by 3 bases, with 5 bases between. The CDR3 is CATSREGEETQYF. The CDR3 coding sequence is TGTGCCACCAGCAGAGAAGGGGAAGAGACCCAGTACTTC.

The rearrangement joins TRBV27 to TRBJ2-1, with D possibly matching TRBD2 (5 bases). CDR1 is MNHEY and CDR2 is SMNVEV in the germline V gene (reference sequence). V was shortened by 8 bases and J by 6 bases, with 26 bases between the two germline ends. This CDR3 contains 17 residues. The CDR3 sequence is CASGRGHTRRTSNEQFF. The CDR3 nucleotides are TGTGCCAGCGGTCGGGGTCATACCAGACGCACCTCCAATGAGCAGTTCTTC.

This chain uses TRBV27 with TRBJ1-4, with D possibly TRBD1 on 5 matching bases. Germline V CDR1 and CDR2: MNHEY, SMNVEV (reference sequence). Trimming cost V 6 bases and J 10 bases, with 9 bases left between them. The CDR3 has 11 residues. This CDR3 reads CASSWGGKLFF. For the CDR3, the DNA is TGTGCCAGCAGCTGGGGGGGAAAACTGTTTTTT.

The chain employs TRBV7-8 and TRBJ1-6; 8 positions agree with TRBD1. V lost 5 bases to trimming and J lost 6 bases; unmatched junction nucleotides: 6. The CDR3 contains 15 residues. Germline V lookup: CDR1 SGHVS, CDR2 FQNEAQ. This chain's CDR3 is CASSPAGGGNSPLHF. The CDR3 DNA follows: TGTGCCAGCAGCCCGGCAGGGGGCGGTAATTCACCCCTCCACTTT.

CDR3 DNA: TGTGCCACAGTGGACAATCTAACAGATGAGCAGTTCTTC. This encodes CATVDNLTDEQFF. V gene TRBV5-4 combines with J gene TRBJ2-1, with a possible D match to TRBD1 (5 bases). The V end was cut by 9 bases, the J end by 8 bases, with 18 bases between. This CDR3 contains 13 residues. CDR1 SGHNT and CDR2 YYREEE come from the germline V gene (reference sequence).

V is TRBV5-1 and J is TRBJ2-2; D is possibly TRBD2 (6 bases). The length of the CDR3 is 15 residues. Per the germline V gene, CDR1 is SGHRS and CDR2 is YFSETQ. Trimming took off 4 bases at V and 0 bases at J, with 10 bases between the two ends. CDR3 nucleotide sequence: TGCGCCAGCAGCGCGCGGGGAGCGAACACCGGGGAGCTGTTTTTT. It specifies CASSARGANTGELFF.

Only a few counts were recorded for this clone. The chain is built from TRBV30 and TRBJ1-2, with D uncertain. Germline values: CDR1 GTSNPN, CDR2 SVGIG (reference sequence). The ends were cut back, 0 bases at V and 2 bases at J, with 4 bases in the middle. The length of the CDR3 is 12 residues. The CDR3 spells CAWSVLNYGYTF. For the CDR3, the DNA is TGTGCCTGGAGTGTACTGAACTATGGCTACACCTTC. Based on the CDR3 plus reference TRBV30 and TRBJ1-2, the full variable domain is SQTIHQWPATLVQPVGSPLSLECTVEGTSNPNLYWYRQAAGRGLQLLFYSVGIGQISSEVPQNLSASRPQDRQFILSSKKLLLSDSGFYLCAWSVLNYGYTFGSGTRLTVV.

This chain uses TRBV4-2 with TRBJ2-5, with TRBD2 matching over 8 bases. Germline CDR1 LGHNA, CDR2 YNFKEQ. The CDR3 covers 16 residues. V lost 0 bases to trimming and J lost 2 bases; unmatched junction nucleotides: 5. The CDR3 loop reads CASSQEKRGGQETQYF. The CDR3 DNA follows: TGTGCCAGCAGCCAAGAGAAACGGGGGGGTCAAGAGACCCAGTACTTC.

The CDR3 DNA sequence: TGTGCCAGCACCCCCTCCGCAACTAATGAAAAACTGTTTTTT. It codes for CASTPSATNEKLFF. The rearrangement uses TRBV7-9 and TRBJ1-4; D remains unclear. CDR1 SEHNR and CDR2 FQNEAQ come from the germline V gene (reference sequence). This CDR3 contains 14 residues. Between the trimmed V and J ends, which lost 7 bases and 0 bases, there was a span of 9 bases.

This clone was found a few times. The chain recombines TRBV2 with TRBJ2-1; D possibly corresponds to TRBD1 (6 bases). Trimming pared 3 bases from V and 8 bases from J, leaving 11 bases between. The CDR3 loop spans 13 amino acids. Germline CDR1 SNHLY, CDR2 FYNNEI. CDR3 bases: TGTGCCAGCAGTGAGGAGACAGGAGATGAGCAGTTCTTC. As protein: CASSEETGDEQFF.

The chain recombines TRBV7-8 with TRBJ2-3, with D hard to call. The CDR3 loop spans 15 amino acids. Germline V CDR1 and CDR2: SGHVS, FQNEAQ. Trimming left V 0 bases short and J 5 bases short, with 12 bases between. The CDR3 DNA sequence: TGTGCCAGCAGCTTAGCGATAAGGGTCGGAGATACGCAGTATTTT. Its translation is CASSLAIRVGDTQYF.

This rearrangement joins TRBV5-5 to TRBJ2-2; the D is unclear. The V gene lost 0 bases and the J gene lost 5 bases, with 11 bases spanning the gap. The CDR3 length is 15 residues. Germline CDR1 is SGHKS and CDR2 is YYEKEE (reference sequence). DNA for the CDR3: TGTGCCAGCAGCTTGGCCACTTCCAGTACCGGGGAGCTGTTTTTT. Translation gives CASSLATSSTGELFF.

The sample holds a few counts of this clone. This chain joins TRBV5-4 and TRBJ1-2; D unresolved. Germline V CDR1 and CDR2: SGHNT, YYREEE (reference sequence). This CDR3 region has 14 residues. Trimming left V 1 base short and J 6 bases short, with 13 bases between. The DNA for the CDR3 is TGTGCCAGCAGCTTGAAAGGGCTCCTACATGGCTACACCTTC. This encodes CASSLKGLLHGYTF.

The chain combines TRBV5-6 with TRBJ1-2, with 10 bases lining up with TRBD1. With 7 bases clipped from V and 4 bases from J, the junction kept 10 bases outside the gene matches. Germline lookup yields CDR1 SGHDT and CDR2 YYEEEE. The CDR3 runs to 15 residues. In nucleotides, the CDR3 is TGTGCCAGCTACGCGCAGGGACAGGGGTTCTATGGCTACACCTTC. It specifies CASYAQGQGFYGYTF.

This clone was counted between two and nine times. J is TRBJ1-1 and V is TRBV19; no firm D call. The ends were cut back, 0 bases at V and 4 bases at J, with 9 bases in the middle. CDR1 and CDR2 from the germline V gene are LNHDA and SQIVND (reference sequence). The CDR3 sequence is 14 residues long. In nucleotides, the CDR3 is TGTGCCAGTAGTATAGACGGAATCGGCACTGAAGCTTTCTTT. Translating gives CASSIDGIGTEAFF.

This clone was recorded once. Additional DNA sequences in this sample encode the identical CDR3. The chain has TRBV30 and TRBJ2-7, with unresolved D. This CDR3 contains 11 residues. The V end lost 1 base, the J end lost 4 bases, and 5 bases lay between the germline ends. CDR1 is GTSNPN, CDR2 SVGIG, per germline (reference sequence). Here the CDR3 DNA reads TGTGCCTGGAGTGGCAGATACGAGCAGTACTTC. Protein sequence: CAWSGRYEQYF.

The chain employs TRBV29-1 and TRBJ2-5, with unresolved D. Near its end, the DNA agrees better with TRBJ2-7, so the J call may be wrong. Germline assignment: CDR1 SQVTM and CDR2 ANQGSEA. CDR3 length: 12 amino acids. Written as DNA, the CDR3 is TGCAGCGTTGAAGCTTCGGAATACGAGCAGTACTTC. Translation gives CSVEASEYEQYF.

This clone was observed a handful of times. The gene calls are TRBV5-6 and TRBJ1-2; TRBD1 aligns across 7 bases. Losses at the gene ends were 7 bases for V and 3 bases for J; bases not matched to a gene: 9. The CDR3 loop spans 14 amino acids. In germline, CDR1 is SGHDT, CDR2 YYEEEE. CDR3 sequence reads: CASFRTGGDYGYTF. The CDR3, as DNA: TGTGCCAGCTTTCGGACAGGAGGTGACTATGGCTACACCTTC.

The chain employs TRBV29-1 and TRBJ2-1; possibly TRBD1 for D (6 bases). From germline, CDR1 is SQVTM and CDR2 ANQGSEA. The CDR3 has 14 amino acids. Trimming pared 6 bases from V and 2 bases from J, leaving 14 bases between. The CDR3, as DNA: TGCAGCGTCCCCGCTACAGGGACCTACAATGAGCAGTTCTTC. This translates into CSVPATGTYNEQFF.

This chain links TRBV7-6 with TRBJ1-6; D is perhaps TRBD1 (5 bases). Germline V lookup: CDR1 SGHVS, CDR2 FNYEAQ. CDR3 length: 14 residues. Trimming pared 7 bases from V and 13 bases from J, leaving 20 bases between. The CDR3 DNA reads TGTGCCAGCACGGACGGGCAGGGTAAAGAGCCCCTCCACTTT. Translating it yields CASTDGQGKEPLHF.

The chain employs TRBV7-2 and TRBJ2-7; D is ambiguous. From germline, CDR1 is SGHTA and CDR2 FQGNSA. The CDR3 runs 14 residues. The V and J ends lost 1 base and 1 base respectively, with 8 bases between them. Here the CDR3 reads CASSLVAGSYEQYF. The CDR3 DNA sequence: TGTGCCAGCAGCTTAGTGGCCGGATCCTACGAGCAGTACTTC.